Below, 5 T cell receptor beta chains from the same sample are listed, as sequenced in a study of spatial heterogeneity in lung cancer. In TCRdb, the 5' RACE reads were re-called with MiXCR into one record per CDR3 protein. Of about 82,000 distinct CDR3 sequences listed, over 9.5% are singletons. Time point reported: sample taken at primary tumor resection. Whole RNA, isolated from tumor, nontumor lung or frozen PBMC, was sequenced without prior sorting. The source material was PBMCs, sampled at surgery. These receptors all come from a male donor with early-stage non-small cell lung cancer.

The CDR3 DNA sequence: TGTGCCAGCAGTTCTAGCGGGGGGGCCGGCACAGATACGCAGTATTTT. This gives the protein CASSSSGGAGTDTQYF. This chain uses TRBV12-3 or TRBV12-4 with TRBJ2-3, with TRBD2 matching 12 bases. CDR3 length equals 16 residues. Trimming at V came to 4 bases and at J to 1 base, leaving 3 bases not matched to a gene.

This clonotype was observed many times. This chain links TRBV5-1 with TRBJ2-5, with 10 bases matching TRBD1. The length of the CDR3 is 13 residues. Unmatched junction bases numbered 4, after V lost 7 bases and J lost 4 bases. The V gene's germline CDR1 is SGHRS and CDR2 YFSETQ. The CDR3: CASRQGARETQYF. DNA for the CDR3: TGCGCCAGCCGACAGGGGGCACGAGAGACCCAGTACTTC.

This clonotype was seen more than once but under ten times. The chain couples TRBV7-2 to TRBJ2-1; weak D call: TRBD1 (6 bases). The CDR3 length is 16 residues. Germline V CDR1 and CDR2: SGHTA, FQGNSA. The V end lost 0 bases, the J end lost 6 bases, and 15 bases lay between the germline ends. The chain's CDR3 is CASSLAPTVGGNEQFF. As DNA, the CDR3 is TGTGCCAGCAGCTTAGCGCCTACGGTAGGGGGCAATGAGCAGTTCTTC. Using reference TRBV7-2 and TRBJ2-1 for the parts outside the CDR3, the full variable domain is GAGVSQSPSNKVTEKGKDVELRCDPISGHTALYWYRQSLGQGLEFLIYFQGNSAPDKSGLPSDRFSAERTGGSVSTLTIQRTQQEDSAVYLCASSLAPTVGGNEQFFGPGTRLTVL.

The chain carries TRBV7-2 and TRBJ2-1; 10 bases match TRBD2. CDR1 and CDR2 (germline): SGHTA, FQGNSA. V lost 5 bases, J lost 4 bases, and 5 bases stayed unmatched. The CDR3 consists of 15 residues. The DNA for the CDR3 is TGTGCCAGCAGCAGTCTTAGCGGGGGGTACAATGAGCAGTTCTTC. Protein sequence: CASSSLSGGYNEQFF. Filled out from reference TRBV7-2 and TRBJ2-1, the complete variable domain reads GAGVSQSPSNKVTEKGKDVELRCDPISGHTALYWYRQSLGQGLEFLIYFQGNSAPDKSGLPSDRFSAERTGGSVSTLTIQRTQQEDSAVYLCASSSLSGGYNEQFFGPGTRLTVL.

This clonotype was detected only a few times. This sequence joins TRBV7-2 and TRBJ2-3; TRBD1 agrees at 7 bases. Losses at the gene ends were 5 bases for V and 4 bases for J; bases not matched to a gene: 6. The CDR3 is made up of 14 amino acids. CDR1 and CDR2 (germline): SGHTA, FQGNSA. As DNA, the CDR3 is TGTGCCAGCAGCCCAGGGGGTGTTCCAGATACGCAGTATTTT. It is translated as CASSPGGVPDTQYF.